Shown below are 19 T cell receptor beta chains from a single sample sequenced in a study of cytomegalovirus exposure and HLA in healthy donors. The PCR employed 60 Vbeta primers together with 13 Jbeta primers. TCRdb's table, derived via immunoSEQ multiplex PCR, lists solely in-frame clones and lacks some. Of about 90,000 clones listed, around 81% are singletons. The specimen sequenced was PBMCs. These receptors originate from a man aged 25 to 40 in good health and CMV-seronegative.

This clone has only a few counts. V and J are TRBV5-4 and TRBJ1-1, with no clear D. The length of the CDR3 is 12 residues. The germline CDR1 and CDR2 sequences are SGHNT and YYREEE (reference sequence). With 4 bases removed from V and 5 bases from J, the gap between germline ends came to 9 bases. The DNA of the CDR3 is TGTGCCAGCAGCGTCCGGGGAACTGAAGCTTTCTTT. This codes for CASSVRGTEAFF.

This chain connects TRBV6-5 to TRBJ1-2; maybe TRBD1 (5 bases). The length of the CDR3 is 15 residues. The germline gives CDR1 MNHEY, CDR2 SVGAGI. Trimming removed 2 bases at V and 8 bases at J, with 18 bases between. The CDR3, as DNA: TGTGCCAGCAGTTACAAATTTGGGGGGACGGAGGGCTACACCTTC. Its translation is CASSYKFGGTEGYTF.

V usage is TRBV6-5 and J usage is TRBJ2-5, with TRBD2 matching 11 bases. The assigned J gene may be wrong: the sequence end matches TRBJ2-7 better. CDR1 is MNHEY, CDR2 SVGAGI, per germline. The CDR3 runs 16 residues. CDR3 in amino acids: CASSYNPSGGIYEQYF. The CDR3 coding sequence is TGTGCCAGCAGCTACAACCCTAGCGGGGGGATCTACGAGCAGTACTTC.

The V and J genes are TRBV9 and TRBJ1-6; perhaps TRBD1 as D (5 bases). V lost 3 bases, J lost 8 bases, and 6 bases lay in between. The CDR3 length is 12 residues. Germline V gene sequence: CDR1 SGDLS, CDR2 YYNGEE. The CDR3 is CASSGGDSPLHF. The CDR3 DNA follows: TGTGCCAGCAGCGGGGGGGATTCACCCCTCCACTTT. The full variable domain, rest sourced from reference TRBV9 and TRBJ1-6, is DSGVTQTPKHLITATGQRVTLRCSPRSGDLSVYWYQQSLDQGLQFLIQYYNGEERAKGNILERFSAQQFPDLHSELNLSSLELGDSALYFCASSGGDSPLHFGNGTRLTVT.

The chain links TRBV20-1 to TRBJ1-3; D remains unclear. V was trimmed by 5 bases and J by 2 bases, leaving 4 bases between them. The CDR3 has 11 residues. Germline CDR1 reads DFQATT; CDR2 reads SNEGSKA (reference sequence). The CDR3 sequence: CSALTGNTIYF. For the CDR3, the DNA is TGCAGTGCTCTAACTGGAAACACCATATATTTT.

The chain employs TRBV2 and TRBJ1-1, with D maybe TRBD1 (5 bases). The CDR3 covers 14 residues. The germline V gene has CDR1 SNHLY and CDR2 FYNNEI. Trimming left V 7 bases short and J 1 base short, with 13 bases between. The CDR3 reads CASNLQETNTEAFF. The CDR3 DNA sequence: TGTGCCAGCAATTTACAGGAGACGAACACTGAAGCTTTCTTT.

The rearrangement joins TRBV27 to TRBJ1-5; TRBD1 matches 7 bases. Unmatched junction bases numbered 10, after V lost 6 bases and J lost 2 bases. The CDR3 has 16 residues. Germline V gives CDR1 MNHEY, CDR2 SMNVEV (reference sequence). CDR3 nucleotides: TGTGCCAGCAGCACCACAGACAGGGTTGGCAATCAGCCCCAGCATTTT. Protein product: CASSTTDRVGNQPQHF.

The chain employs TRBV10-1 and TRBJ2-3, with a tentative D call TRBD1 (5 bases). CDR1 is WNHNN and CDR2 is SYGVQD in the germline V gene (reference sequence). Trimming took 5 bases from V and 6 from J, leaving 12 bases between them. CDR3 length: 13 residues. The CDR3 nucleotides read TGCGCCAGCAGTCAACAGGTGAAGGATACGCAGTATTTT. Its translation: CASSQQVKDTQYF.

In DNA, the CDR3 is TGTGCCAGCAGCTTGGTGGGCCAGGGGGCATCGGAAGCTTTCTTT. Protein sequence: CASSLVGQGASEAFF. The V gene is TRBV5-4, the J gene TRBJ1-1, with TRBD1 matching over 8 bases. CDR1 and CDR2 (germline): SGHNT, YYREEE (reference sequence). The CDR3 contains 15 residues. V gave up 0 bases and J gave up 8 bases; unmatched junction bases: 9.

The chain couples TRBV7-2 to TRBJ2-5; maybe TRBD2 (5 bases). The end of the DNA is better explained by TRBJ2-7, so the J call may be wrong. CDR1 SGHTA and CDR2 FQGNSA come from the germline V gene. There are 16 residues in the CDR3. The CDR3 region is CASSVGDYQTAYEQYF. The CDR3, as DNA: TGTGCCAGCAGTGTCGGAGACTACCAAACCGCCTACGAGCAGTACTTC.

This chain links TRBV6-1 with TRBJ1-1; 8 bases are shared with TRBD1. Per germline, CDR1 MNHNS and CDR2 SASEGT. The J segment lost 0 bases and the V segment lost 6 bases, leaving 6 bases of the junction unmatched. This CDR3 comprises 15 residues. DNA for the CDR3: TGTGCCAGCAGCCTGGAGACAGGGGTGAACACTGAAGCTTTCTTT. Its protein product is CASSLETGVNTEAFF.

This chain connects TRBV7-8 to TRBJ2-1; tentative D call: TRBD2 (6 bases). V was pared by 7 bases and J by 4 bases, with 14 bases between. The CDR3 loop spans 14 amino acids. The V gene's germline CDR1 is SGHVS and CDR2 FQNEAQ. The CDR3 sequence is CASNRREAYNEQFF. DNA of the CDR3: TGTGCCAGCAACAGAAGGGAGGCTTACAATGAGCAGTTCTTC.

Here the CDR3 DNA reads TGCAGCGTGGGACCAGGACTAGCGGCCGGGGAGCTGTTTTTT. Encoded protein: CSVGPGLAAGELFF. The gene calls are TRBV29-1 and TRBJ2-2; 10 bases are a match to TRBD2. Germline assignment: CDR1 SQVTM and CDR2 ANQGSEA. The CDR3 loop spans 14 amino acids. The ends lost 6 bases at V and 6 bases at J; junction bases unmatched: 7.

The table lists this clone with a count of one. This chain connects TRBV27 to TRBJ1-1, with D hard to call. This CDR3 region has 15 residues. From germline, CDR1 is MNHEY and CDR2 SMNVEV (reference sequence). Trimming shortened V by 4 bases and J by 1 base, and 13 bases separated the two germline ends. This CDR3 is CASSYQRGENTEAFF. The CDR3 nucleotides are TGTGCCAGCAGTTACCAGCGAGGAGAGAACACTGAAGCTTTCTTT.

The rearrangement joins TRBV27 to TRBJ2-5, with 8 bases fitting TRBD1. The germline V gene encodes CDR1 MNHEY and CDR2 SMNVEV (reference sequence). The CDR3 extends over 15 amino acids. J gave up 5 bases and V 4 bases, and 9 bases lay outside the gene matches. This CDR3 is CASSSGQVGGETQYF. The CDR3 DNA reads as TGTGCCAGCAGTTCGGGACAGGTTGGAGGGGAGACCCAGTACTTC.

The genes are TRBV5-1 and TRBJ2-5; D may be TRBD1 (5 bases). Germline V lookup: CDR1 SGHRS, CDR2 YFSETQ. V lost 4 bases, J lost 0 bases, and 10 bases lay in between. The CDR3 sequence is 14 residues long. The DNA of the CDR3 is TGCGCCAGCAGCCCTATAGGGGACCAAGAGACCCAGTACTTC. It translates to CASSPIGDQETQYF.

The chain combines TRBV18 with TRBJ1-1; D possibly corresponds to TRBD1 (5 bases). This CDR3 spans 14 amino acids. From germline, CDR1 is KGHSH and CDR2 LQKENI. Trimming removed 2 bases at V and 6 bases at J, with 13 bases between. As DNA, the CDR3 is TGTGCCAGCTCACCAGGGGCAGGCCGTCCTGAAGCTTTCTTT. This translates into CASSPGAGRPEAFF.

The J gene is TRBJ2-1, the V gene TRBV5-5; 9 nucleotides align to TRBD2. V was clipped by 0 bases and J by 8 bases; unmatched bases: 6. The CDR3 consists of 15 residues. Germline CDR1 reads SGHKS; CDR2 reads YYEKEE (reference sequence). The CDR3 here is CASSLEVAGAYEQFF. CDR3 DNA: TGTGCCAGCAGCTTGGAGGTAGCGGGAGCCTATGAGCAGTTCTTC.

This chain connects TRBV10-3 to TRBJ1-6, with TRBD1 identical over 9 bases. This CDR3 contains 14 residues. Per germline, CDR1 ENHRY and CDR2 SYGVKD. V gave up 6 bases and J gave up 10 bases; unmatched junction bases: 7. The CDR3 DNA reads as TGTGCCATCAGGAGGACAGGGGTTGGGTCACCCCTCCACTTT. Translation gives CAIRRTGVGSPLHF.